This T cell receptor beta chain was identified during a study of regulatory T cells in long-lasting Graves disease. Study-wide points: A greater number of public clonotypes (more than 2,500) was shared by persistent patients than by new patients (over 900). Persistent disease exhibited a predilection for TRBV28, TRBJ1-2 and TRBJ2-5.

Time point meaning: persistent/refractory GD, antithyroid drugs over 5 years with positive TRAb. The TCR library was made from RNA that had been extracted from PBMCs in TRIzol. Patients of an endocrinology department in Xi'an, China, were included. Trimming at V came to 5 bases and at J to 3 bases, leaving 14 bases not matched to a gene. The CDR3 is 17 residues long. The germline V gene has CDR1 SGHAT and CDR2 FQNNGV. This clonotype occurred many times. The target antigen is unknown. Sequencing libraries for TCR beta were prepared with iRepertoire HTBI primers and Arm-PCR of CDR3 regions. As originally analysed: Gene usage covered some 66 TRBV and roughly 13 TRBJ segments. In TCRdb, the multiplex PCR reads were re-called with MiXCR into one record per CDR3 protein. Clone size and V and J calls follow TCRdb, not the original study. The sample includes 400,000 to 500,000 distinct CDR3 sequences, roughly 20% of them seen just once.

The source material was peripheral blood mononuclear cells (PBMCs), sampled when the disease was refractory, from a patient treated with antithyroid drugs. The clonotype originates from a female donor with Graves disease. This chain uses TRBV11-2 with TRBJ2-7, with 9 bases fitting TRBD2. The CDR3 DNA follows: TGTGCCAGCAGCCAGGGGGTGTGGACTAGCGATCTCTACGAGCAGTACTTC. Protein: CASSQGVWTSDLYEQYF. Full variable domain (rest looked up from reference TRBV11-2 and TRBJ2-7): EAGVAQSPRYKIIEKRQSVAFWCNPISGHATLYWYQQILGQGPKLLIQFQNNGVVDDSQLPKDRFSAERLKGVDSTLKIQPAKLEDSAVYLCASSQGVWTSDLYEQYFGPGTRLTVT.